This T cell receptor (beta chain) comes out of a study of blood T cells in healthy people across ages. A second about 7 to 12 cycle PCR used barcoded and J-beta primers. TCRdb passed the 5' RACE reads through MiXCR, listing each CDR3 protein once. In the table there are hundreds of thousands of distinct CDR3 sequences, 20% to 25% of which are singletons. This clonotype came up many times. Germline V lookup: CDR1 DFQATT, CDR2 SNEGSKA (reference sequence). Trimming pared 6 bases from V and 4 bases from J, leaving 16 bases between. The CDR3 runs 14 residues. This clonotype was obtained from a man aged 65-85 years in good health. The V call is TRBV20-1, the J call TRBJ1-5; perhaps TRBD1 as D (6 bases). Sequencing used blood. CDR3 loop: CSADAQQGNQPQHF. The CDR3 DNA is TGCAGTGCGGACGCACAACAGGGAAATCAGCCCCAGCATTTT.